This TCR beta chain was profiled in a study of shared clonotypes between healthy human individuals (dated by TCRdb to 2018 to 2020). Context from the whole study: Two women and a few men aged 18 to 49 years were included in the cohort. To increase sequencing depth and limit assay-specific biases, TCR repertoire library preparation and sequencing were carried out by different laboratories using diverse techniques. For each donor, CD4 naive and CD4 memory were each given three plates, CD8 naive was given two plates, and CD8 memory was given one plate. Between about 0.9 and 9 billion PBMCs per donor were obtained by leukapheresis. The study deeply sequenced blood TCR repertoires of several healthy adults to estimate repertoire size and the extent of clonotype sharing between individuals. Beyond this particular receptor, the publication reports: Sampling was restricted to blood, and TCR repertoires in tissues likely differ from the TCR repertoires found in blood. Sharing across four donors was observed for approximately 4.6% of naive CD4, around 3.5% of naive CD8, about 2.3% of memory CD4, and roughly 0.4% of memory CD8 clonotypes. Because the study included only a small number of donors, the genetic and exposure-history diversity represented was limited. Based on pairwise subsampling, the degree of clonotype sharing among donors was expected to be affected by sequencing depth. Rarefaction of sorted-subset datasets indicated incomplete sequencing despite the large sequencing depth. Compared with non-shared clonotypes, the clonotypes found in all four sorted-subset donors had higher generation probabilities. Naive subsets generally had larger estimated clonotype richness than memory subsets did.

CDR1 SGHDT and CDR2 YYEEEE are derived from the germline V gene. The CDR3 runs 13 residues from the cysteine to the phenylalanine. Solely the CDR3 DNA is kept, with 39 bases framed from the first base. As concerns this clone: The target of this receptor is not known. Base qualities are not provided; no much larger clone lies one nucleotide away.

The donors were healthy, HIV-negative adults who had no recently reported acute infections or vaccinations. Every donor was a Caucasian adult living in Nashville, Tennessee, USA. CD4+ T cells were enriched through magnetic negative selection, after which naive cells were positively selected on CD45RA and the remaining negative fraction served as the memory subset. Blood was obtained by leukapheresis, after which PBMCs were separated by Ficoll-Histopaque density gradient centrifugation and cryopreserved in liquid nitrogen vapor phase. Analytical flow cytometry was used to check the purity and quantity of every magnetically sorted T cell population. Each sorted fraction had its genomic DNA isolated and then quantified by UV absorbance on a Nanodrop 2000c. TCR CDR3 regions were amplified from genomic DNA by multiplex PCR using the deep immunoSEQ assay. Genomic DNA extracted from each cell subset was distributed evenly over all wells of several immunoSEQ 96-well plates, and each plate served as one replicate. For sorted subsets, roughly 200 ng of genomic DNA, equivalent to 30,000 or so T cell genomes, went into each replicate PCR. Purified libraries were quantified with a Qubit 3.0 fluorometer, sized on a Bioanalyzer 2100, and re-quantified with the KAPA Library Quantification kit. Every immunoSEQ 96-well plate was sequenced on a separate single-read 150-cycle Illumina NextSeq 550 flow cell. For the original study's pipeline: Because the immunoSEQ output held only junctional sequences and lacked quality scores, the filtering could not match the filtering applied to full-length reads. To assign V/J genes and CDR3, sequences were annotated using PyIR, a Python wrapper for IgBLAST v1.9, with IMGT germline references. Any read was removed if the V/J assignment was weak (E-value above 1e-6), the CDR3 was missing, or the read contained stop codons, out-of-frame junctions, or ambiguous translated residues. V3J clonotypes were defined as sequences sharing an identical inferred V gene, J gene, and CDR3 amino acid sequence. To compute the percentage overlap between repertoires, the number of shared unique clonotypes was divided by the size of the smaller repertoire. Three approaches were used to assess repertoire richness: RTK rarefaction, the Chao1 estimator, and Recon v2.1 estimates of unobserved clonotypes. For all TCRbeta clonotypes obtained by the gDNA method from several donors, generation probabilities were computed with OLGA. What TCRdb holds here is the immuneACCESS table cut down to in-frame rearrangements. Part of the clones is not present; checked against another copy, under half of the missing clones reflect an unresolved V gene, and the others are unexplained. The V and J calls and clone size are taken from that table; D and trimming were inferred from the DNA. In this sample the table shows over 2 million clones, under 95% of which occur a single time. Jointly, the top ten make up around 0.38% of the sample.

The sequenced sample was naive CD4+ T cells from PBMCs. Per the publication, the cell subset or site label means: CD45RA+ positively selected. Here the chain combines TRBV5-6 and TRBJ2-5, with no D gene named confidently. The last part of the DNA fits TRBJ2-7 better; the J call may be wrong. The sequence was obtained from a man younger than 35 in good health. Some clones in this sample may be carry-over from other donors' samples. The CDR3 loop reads CASSPTGPYEQYF. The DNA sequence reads TGTGCCAGCAGCCCTACGGGTCCCTACGAGCAGTACTTC.